Many counts were recorded for the clone carrying this T cell receptor beta chain. The antigen remains unidentified. The data derive from a study of breast tumors, draining lymph nodes, adjacent tissues. The study, taken as a whole, reports: Findings are consistent with lymph node origin and intratumoral expansion of most tumor T cells. Data only fit, rather than demonstrated, lymph node origin of most tumor T cells. Compared with basal-like, luminal-like tumors shared significantly more repertoire with nontumor tissue. Tumor TCR diversity was below lymph nodes but above nontumor tissue.

This CDR3 has 13 amino acids. Germline values: CDR1 SEHNR, CDR2 FQNEAQ (reference sequence). The ends were cut back, 5 bases at V and 0 bases at J, with 7 bases in the middle. In TCRdb, the multiplex PCR reads were re-called with MiXCR into one record per CDR3 protein. The sample has fewer than 150,000 distinct CDR3 sequences; over 20% are singletons. Axillary draining lymph nodes of breast cancer patients supplied the node samples. The chain joins TRBV7-9 to TRBJ1-2; the D is unclear. The specimen sequenced was axillary lymph node tissue. The origin of this receptor is a female donor with breast cancer. Some clones in this sample may be carry-over from other donors' samples. CDR3 DNA: TGTGCCAGCAGCGCCTTTACTAACTATGGCTACACCTTC. Amino acids: CASSAFTNYGYTF.